This TCR beta chain is drawn from a study of CD8+ T cells in alopecia areata. General study results and limits: Among the top 100, expanded CD8+ clones, as well as scalp clonality, were significantly decreased by tofacitinib. Lesional scalp displayed greater clonality than normal scalp, most notably in alopecia totalis/universalis.

Described treatment: oral pan-JAK inhibitor, 5-10 mg twice daily. This clone was seen only once. Antigen: not known. Investigators isolated RNA and reverse transcribed it into cDNA to act as the sequencing template. Sequencing was performed with immunoSEQ multiplex PCR; in TCRdb, only in-frame clones are kept and a portion is missing. The table shows around 110,000 clones, with about 59% occurring only once. Trimming left V 4 bases short and J 4 bases short, with 16 bases between. This CDR3 comprises 14 residues. Per the germline V gene, CDR1 is GTSNPN and CDR2 is SVGIG (reference sequence). The receptor was isolated from a human donor with alopecia areata. This material consisted of CD8+ T cells sorted from blood, taken at week 24, from a patient treated with tofacitinib. The J gene is TRBJ1-1, the V gene TRBV30; weak D call: TRBD1 (5 bases). CDR3 in amino acids: CAWILGGWSTEAFF. The DNA of the CDR3 is TGTGCCTGGATTCTGGGGGGTTGGAGCACTGAAGCTTTCTTT. Full variable domain (outside the CDR3, taken from reference TRBV30 and TRBJ1-1): SQTIHQWPATLVQPVGSPLSLECTVEGTSNPNLYWYRQAAGRGLQLLFYSVGIGQISSEVPQNLSASRPQDRQFILSSKKLLLSDSGFYLCAWILGGWSTEAFFGQGTRLTVV.